This TCR beta chain originates from a study of T cell responses to AZD1222 COVID-19 vaccine. Study results and limitations: Researchers took repertoire samples only after the peak T cell response had come.

The CDR3 length is 15 residues. V was pared by 3 bases and J by 6 bases, with 15 bases between. Germline values: CDR1 GTSNPN, CDR2 SVGIG (reference sequence). Libraries were prepared by immunoSEQ multiplex PCR; TCRdb keeps only in-frame clonotypes and omits some of them. The profile shows about 150,000 clones, around 90% of them singletons. A word on this clone: Its antigen is unknown.

The chain uses TRBV30 and TRBJ1-6; D is ambiguous. The sequence derives from an adult in good health. Source: peripheral blood, taken on day 0 of AZD1222 vaccination. The CDR3 DNA is TGTGCCTGGAGAGCACACCAGACTTTTAATTCACCCCTCCACTTT. This sequence encodes CAWRAHQTFNSPLHF.